The T cell receptor (beta chain) described here comes from a study of CD8+CD57+ T cells in acquired aplastic anemia. The overall study: An average of 3.2 ug of DNA was obtained from sorted CD4+ and CD8+ cells.

Template material for TCR beta VDJ and CDR3 profiling consisted of genomic DNA. TCRdb re-derived calls from the reads in MiXCR, one entry per CDR3 protein. The sample lists some 170,000 distinct CDR3 sequences, about 45% occurring once. An expansion of CD8+CD57+ cells by flow cytometry had been shown in patients chosen for sequencing. Every patient presented with severe acquired aplastic anemia. Patients were treatment-naive when blood was sampled. Study-level points and caveats: About 30 CD8+ CDR3 sequences occurred in both the patients and the controls.

Details on this clonotype: The target antigen is unknown.

The CDR3 length is 13 residues. Germline V gene sequence: CDR1 SGHVS, CDR2 FQNEAQ. Trimming pared 1 base from V and 3 bases from J, leaving 6 bases between. This chain joins TRBV7-8 and TRBJ1-2, with unresolved D. The clonotype was recovered from a human donor with aplastic anemia. Sequencing input: sorted CD4+, CD8+, or CD8+CD57+ T cells (not recorded which) from PBMCs. This CDR3 is CASSLGTYYGYTF. As DNA, the CDR3 is TGTGCCAGCAGCTTAGGAACGTACTATGGCTACACCTTC.